This T cell receptor beta chain is from a study of radiotherapy plus CTLA-4 blockade in lung cancer. The repertoire was sequenced with immunoSEQ multiplex PCR; TCRdb's copy has only in-frame clones and lacks some. The sample lists around 37,000 clones, 70% to 75% occurring once. The CDR3 is 13 residues long. Trimming took 1 base from V and 4 from J, leaving 7 bases between them. The V gene's germline CDR1 is LNHDA and CDR2 SQIVND (reference sequence). V and J are TRBV19 and TRBJ1-2, with D possibly being TRBD1 (6 bases). The clonotype originates from a human donor with non-small cell lung cancer that progressed on radiotherapy plus ipilimumab. The input for sequencing was peripheral blood, taken from a patient treated with radiotherapy plus ipilimumab. The CDR3 bases are TGTGCCAGTAGTATAGCAGGGGCCTATGGCTACACCTTC. Amino acids: CASSIAGAYGYTF. Using reference TRBV19 and TRBJ1-2 for the parts outside the CDR3, the full variable domain is DGGITQSPKYLFRKEGQNVTLSCEQNLNHDAMYWYRQDPGQGLRLIYYSQIVNDFQKGDIAEGYSVSREKKESFPLTVTSAQKNPTAFYLCASSIAGAYGYTFGSGTRLTVV.